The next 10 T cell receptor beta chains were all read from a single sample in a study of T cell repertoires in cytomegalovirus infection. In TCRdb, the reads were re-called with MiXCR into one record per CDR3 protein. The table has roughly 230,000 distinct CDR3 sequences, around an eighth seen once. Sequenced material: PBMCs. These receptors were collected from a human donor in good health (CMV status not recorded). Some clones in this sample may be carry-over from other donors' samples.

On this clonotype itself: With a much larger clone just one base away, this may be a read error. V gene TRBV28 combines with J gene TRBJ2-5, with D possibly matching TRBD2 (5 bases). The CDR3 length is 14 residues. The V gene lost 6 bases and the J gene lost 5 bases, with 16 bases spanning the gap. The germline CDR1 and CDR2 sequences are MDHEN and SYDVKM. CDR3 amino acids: CASSTRGRGETQYF. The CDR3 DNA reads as TGTGCCAGCAGCACCCGAGGGAGAGGGGAGACCCAGTACTTC. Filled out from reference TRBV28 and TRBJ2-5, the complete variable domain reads DVKVTQSSRYLVKRTGEKVFLECVQDMDHENMFWYRQDPGLGLRLIYFSYDVKMKEKGDIPEGYSVSREKKERFSLILESASTNQTSMYLCASSTRGRGETQYFGPGTRLLVL.

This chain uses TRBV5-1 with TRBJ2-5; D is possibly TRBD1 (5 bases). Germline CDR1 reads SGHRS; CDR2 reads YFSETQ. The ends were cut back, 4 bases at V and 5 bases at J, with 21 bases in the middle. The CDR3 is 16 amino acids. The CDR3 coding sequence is TGCGCCAGCAGCCCCTCCCCGGATCCAGGGCTGGAGACCCAGTACTTC. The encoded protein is CASSPSPDPGLETQYF.

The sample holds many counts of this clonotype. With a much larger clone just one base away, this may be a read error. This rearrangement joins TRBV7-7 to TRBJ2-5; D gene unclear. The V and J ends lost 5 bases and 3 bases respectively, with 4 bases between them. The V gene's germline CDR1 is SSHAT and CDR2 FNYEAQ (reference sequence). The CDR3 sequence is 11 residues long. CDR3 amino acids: CASSIKETQYF. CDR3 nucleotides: TGTGCCAGCAGCATTAAAGAGACCCAGTACTTC. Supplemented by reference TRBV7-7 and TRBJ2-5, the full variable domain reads GAGVSQSPRYKVTKRGQDVTLRCDPISSHATLYWYQQALGQGPEFLTYFNYEAQPDKSGLPSDRFSAERPEGSISTLTIQRTEQRDSAMYRCASSIKETQYFGPGTRLLVL.

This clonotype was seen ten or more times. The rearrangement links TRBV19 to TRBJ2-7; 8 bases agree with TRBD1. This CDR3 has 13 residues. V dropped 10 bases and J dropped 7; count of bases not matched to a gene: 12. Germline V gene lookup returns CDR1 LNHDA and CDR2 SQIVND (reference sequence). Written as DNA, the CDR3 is TGTGCCACCTCCATGACAGGGGTGCGGGAGCAGTACTTC. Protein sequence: CATSMTGVREQYF.

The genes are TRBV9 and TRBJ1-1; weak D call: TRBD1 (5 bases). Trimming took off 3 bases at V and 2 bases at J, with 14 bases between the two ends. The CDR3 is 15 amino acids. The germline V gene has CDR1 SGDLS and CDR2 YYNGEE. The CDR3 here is CASSAHRNPNTEAFF. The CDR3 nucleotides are TGTGCCAGCAGCGCTCACAGGAATCCAAACACTGAAGCTTTCTTT.

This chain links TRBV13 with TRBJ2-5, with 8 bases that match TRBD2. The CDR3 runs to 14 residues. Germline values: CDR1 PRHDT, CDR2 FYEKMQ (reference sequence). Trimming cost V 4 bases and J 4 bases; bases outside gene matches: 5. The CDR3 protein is CASSSAGVRETQYF. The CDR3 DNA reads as TGTGCCAGCAGCTCAGCGGGAGTGAGAGAGACCCAGTACTTC.

The CDR3 sequence: CSVVSGLKETQYF. The CDR3 DNA is TGCAGCGTTGTTTCTGGGTTGAAAGAGACCCAGTACTTC. The V and J genes are TRBV29-1 and TRBJ2-5; D is ambiguous. Per the germline V gene, CDR1 is SQVTM and CDR2 is ANQGSEA. The V and J ends lost 4 bases and 3 bases respectively, with 12 bases between them. The CDR3 is 13 residues long.

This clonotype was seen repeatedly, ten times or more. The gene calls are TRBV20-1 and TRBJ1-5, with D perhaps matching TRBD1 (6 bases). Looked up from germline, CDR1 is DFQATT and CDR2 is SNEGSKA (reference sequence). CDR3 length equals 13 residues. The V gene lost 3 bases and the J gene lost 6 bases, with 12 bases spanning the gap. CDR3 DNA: TGCAGTGCTAGTTCAGGGGATCTTCAGCCCCAGCATTTT. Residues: CSASSGDLQPQHF.

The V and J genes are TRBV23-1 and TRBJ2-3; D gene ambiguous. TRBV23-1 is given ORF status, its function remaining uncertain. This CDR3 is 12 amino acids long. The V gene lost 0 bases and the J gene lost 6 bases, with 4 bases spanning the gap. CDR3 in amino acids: CASSQSRDTQYF. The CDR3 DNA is TGCGCCAGCAGTCAATCCCGGGATACGCAGTATTTT.

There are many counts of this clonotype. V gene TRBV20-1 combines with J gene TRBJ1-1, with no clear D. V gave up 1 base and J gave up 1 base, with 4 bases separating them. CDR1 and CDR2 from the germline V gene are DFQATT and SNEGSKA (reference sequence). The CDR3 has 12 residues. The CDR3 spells CSARVKNTEAFF. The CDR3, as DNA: TGCAGTGCTAGAGTCAAGAACACTGAAGCTTTCTTT.